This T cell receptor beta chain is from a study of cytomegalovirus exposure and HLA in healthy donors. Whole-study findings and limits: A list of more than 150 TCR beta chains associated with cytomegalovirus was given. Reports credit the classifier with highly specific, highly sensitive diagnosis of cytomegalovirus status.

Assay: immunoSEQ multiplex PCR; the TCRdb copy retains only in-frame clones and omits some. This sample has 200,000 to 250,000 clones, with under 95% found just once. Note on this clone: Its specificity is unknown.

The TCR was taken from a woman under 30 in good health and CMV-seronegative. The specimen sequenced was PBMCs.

In DNA, the CDR3 is TGCGCCAGCAGCTTGGAATCGGGACAGGGGGGCTATGGCTACACCTTC. Protein: CASSLESGQGGYGYTF. The chain has TRBV5-1 and TRBJ1-2, with 11 bases lining up with TRBD1. The CDR3 spans 16 residues. Trimming took 0 bases from V and 4 from J; bases not matched to a gene: 5. CDR1 and CDR2 from the germline V gene are SGHRS and YFSETQ. Full variable domain (rest looked up from reference TRBV5-1 and TRBJ1-2): KAGVTQTPRYLIKTRGQQVTLSCSPISGHRSVSWYQQTPGQGLQFLFEYFSETQRNKGNFPGRFSGRQFSNSRSEMNVSTLELGDSALYLCASSLESGQGGYGYTFGSGTRLTVV.